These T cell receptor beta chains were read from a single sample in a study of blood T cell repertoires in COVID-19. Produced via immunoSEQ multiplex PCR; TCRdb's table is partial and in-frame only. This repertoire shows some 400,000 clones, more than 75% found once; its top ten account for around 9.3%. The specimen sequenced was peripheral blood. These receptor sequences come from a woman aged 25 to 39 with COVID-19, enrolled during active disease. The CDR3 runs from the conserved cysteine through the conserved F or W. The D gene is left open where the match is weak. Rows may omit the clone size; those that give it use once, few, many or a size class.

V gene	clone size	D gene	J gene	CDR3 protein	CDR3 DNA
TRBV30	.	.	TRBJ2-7	CACSERSEQYF	TGTGCCTGTTCGGAGAGGAGCGAGCAGTACTTC
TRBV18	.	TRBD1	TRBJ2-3	CASSPGTGTDTQYF	TGTGCCAGCTCACCCGGGACAGGCACAGATACGCAGTATTTT
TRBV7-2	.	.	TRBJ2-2	CASTFKGLTTGELFF	TGTGCCAGCACCTTTAAGGGACTCACGACTGGGGAGCTGTTTTTT
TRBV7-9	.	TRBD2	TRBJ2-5	CASSLGLAGVKTQYF	TGTGCCAGCAGCCTCGGACTAGCGGGAGTAAAGACCCAGTACTTC
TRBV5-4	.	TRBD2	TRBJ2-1	CASSQTSGSINEQFF	TGTGCCAGCAGCCAGACTAGCGGGAGCATAAATGAGCAGTTCTTC
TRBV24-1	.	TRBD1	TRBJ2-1	CATSGARTGVFGEQFF	TGTGCCACCAGTGGGGCCCGGACAGGGGTTTTTGGCGAGCAGTTCTTC
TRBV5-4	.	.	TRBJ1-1	CASKGQTKTEAFF	TGTGCCAGCAAGGGTCAGACTAAAACTGAAGCTTTCTTT
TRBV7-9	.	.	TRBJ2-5	CASTSGSGGQETQYF	TGTGCCAGCACCAGCGGATCTGGAGGCCAAGAGACCCAGTACTTC
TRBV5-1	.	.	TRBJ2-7	CASSNPPSEQYF	TGCGCCAGCAGCAACCCTCCTAGCGAGCAGTACTTC
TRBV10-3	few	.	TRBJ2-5	CAISEGLWETQYF	TGTGCCATCAGTGAAGGACTCTGGGAGACCCAGTACTTC
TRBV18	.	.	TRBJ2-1	CASSPYKSGKNYNEQFF	TGTGCCAGCTCACCCTATAAAAGCGGTAAGAACTACAATGAGCAGTTCTTC
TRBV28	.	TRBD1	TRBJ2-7	CASRWDRGRLEQYF	TGTGCCAGCAGATGGGACAGGGGGAGGCTCGAGCAGTACTTC
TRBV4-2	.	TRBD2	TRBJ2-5	CASSQLVGGQETQYF	TGTGCCAGCAGCCAACTCGTGGGAGGGCAAGAGACCCAGTACTTC
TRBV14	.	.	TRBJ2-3	CASSGSGDTQYF	TGTGCCAGCAGCGGTAGCGGAGATACGCAGTATTTT
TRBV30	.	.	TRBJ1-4	CAWSGGSTNEKLFF	TGTGCCTGGAGTGGAGGGTCCACTAATGAAAAACTGTTTTTT
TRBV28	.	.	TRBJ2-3	CASSIDLRKKSTDTQYF	TGTGCCAGCAGCATTGATTTGAGGAAAAAAAGCACAGATACGCAGTATTTT
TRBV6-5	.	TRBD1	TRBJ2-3	CASDGQGDTDTQYF	TGTGCCAGCGACGGACAGGGGGACACAGATACGCAGTATTTT
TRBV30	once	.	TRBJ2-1	CAWSVKGEGLYEQFF	TGTGCCTGGAGTGTAAAGGGGGAGGGCCTTTATGAGCAGTTCTTC
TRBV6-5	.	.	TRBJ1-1	CASSFFTMEGNTEAFF	TGTGCCAGCAGTTTCTTCACGATGGAGGGGAACACTGAAGCTTTCTTT
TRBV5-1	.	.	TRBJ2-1	CASSLMSGTYNEQFF	TGCGCCAGCAGCTTGATGTCCGGGACCTACAATGAGCAGTTCTTC
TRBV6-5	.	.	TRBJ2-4	CALGARAASYIQYF	TGTGCCCTGGGTGCCAGGGCCGCCTCTTACATTCAGTACTTC
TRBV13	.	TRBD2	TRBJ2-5	CASSSTLTSGRASETQYF	TGTGCCAGCAGCTCAACCCTTACTAGCGGGAGGGCGTCAGAGACCCAGTACTTC
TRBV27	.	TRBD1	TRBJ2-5	CASSSPGQGLETQYF	TGTGCCAGCAGTAGTCCGGGACAGGGTTTGGAGACCCAGTACTTC
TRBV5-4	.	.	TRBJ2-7	CASSLGGFGEQYF	TGTGCCAGCAGCTTGGGAGGGTTTGGGGAGCAGTACTTC
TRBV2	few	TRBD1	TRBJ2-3	CASNRQGASDTQYF	TGTGCCAGCAATAGACAGGGGGCGTCAGATACGCAGTATTTT
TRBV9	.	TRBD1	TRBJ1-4	CASSPGTGFNEKLFF	TGTGCCAGCAGCCCCGGGACAGGATTTAATGAAAAACTGTTTTTT
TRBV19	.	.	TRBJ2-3	CASSMSGATDTQYF	TGTGCCAGTAGTATGAGTGGGGCTACAGATACGCAGTATTTT
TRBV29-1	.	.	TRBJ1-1	CSGTGSPNTEAFF	TGCAGCGGCACCGGGTCCCCGAACACTGAAGCTTTCTTT
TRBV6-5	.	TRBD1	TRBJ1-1	CASRISRDREDAFF	TGTGCCAGCAGGATATCGAGGGACAGGGAGGACGCTTTCTTT
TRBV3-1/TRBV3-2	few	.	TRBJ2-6	CASSQEQSGANVLTF	TGTGCCAGCAGCCAAGAGCAGTCTGGGGCCAACGTCCTGACTTTC